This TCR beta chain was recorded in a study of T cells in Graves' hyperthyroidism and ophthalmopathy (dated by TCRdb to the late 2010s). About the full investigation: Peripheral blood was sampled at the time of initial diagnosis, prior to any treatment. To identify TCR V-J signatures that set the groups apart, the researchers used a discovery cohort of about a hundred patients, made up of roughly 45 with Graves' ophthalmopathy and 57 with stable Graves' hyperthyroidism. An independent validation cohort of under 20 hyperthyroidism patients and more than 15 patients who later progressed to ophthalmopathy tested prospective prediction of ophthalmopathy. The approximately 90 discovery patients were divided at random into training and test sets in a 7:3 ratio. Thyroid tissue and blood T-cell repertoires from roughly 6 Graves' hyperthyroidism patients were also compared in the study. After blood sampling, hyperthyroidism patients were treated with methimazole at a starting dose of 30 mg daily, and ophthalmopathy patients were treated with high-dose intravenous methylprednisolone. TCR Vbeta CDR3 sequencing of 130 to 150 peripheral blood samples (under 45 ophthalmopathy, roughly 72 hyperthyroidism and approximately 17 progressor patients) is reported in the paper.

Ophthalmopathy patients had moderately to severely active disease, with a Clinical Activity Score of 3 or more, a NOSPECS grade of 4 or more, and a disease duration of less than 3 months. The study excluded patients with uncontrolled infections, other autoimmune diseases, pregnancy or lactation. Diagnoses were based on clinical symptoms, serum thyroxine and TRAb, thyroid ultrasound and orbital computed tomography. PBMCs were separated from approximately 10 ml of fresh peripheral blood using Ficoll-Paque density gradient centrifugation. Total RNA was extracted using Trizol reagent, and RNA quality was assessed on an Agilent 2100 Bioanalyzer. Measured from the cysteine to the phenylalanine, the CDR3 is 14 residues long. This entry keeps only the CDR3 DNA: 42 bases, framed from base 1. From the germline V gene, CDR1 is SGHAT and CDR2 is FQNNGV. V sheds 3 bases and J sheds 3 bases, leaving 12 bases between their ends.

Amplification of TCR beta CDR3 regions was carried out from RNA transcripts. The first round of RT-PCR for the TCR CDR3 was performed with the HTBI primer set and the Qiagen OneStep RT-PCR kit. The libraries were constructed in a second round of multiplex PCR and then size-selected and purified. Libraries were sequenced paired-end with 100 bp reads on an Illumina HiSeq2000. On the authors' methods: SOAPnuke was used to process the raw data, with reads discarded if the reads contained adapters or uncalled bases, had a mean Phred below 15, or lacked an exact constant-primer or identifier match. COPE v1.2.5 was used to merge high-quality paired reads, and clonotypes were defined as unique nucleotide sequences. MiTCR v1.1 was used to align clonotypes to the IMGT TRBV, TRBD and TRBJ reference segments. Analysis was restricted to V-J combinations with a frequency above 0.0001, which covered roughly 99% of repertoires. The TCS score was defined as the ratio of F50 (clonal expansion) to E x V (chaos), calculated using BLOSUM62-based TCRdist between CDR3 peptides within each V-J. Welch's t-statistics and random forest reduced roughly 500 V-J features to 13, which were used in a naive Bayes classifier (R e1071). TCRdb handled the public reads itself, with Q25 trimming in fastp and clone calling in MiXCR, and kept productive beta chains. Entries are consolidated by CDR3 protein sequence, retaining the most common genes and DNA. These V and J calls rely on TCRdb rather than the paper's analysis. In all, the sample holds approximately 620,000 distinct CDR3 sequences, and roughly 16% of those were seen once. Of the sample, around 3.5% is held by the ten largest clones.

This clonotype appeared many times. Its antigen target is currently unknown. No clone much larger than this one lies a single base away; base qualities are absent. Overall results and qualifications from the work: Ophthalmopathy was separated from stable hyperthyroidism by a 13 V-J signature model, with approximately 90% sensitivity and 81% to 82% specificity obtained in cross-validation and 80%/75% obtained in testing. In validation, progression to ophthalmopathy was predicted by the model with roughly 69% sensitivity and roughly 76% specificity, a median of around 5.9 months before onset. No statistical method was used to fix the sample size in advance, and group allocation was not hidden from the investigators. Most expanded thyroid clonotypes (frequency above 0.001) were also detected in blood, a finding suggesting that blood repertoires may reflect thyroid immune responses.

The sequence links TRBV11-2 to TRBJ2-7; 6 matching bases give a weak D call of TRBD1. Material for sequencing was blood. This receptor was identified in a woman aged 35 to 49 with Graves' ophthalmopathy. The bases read TGTGCCAGCAGCTTTTCAGGGGCCGACTACGAGCAGTACTTC. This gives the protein CASSFSGADYEQYF. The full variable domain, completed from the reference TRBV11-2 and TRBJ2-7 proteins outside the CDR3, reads EAGVAQSPRYKIIEKRQSVAFWCNPISGHATLYWYQQILGQGPKLLIQFQNNGVVDDSQLPKDRFSAERLKGVDSTLKIQPAKLEDSAVYLCASSFSGADYEQYFGPGTRLTVT.